Below are 8 T cell receptor beta chains sequenced from a single sample in a study of OX40 agonist ivuxolimab in advanced cancers. Libraries were constructed by the immunoSEQ multiplex PCR assay. Drawn from immuneACCESS, this table holds only the in-frame rearrangements with V and J called that TCRdb kept. Clones are partly lost; checked studies trace under half to an unresolved V gene and leave the rest unexplained. The sample has around 41,000 clones on record, around nine tenths of them singletons. The ten largest clones take up about 12% of the sample. The sample here was CD4+ or CD8+ T cells sorted from blood, taken in a trial of the OX40 agonist ivuxolimab. The receptors come from an adult with an advanced solid tumor such as melanoma, head and neck, liver or kidney cancer.

This chain links TRBV7-6 with TRBJ2-7; D is possibly TRBD2 (5 bases). CDR1 is SGHVS and CDR2 is FNYEAQ in the germline V gene. This CDR3 has 15 residues. V lost 2 bases and J lost 1, with 12 bases in between. This CDR3 is CASSLLTGKSYEQYF. CDR3 nucleotide sequence: TGTGCCAGCAGCTTACTTACGGGAAAATCCTACGAGCAGTACTTC.

The chain recombines TRBV27 with TRBJ2-2, with D unclear. Between the trimmed V and J ends, which lost 5 bases and 1 base, there was a span of 8 bases. The germline V gene encodes CDR1 MNHEY and CDR2 SMNVEV (reference sequence). This CDR3 has 14 residues. CDR3 sequence: CASSRDLNTGELFF. The CDR3 region has the DNA TGTGCCAGCAGTCGAGACCTGAACACCGGGGAGCTGTTTTTT.

The gene calls are TRBV7-9 and TRBJ2-1; 7 bases fit TRBD2. The CDR3 sequence is 16 residues long. Germline V lookup: CDR1 SEHNR, CDR2 FQNEAQ (reference sequence). The trim removed 5 bases at V and 2 bases at J, leaving 9 bases unmatched. The CDR3 sequence is CASSPTAGAPYNEQFF. CDR3 sequence (DNA): TGTGCCAGCAGCCCCACCGCGGGAGCCCCCTACAATGAGCAGTTCTTC.

The J gene is TRBJ1-5, the V gene TRBV16; no clear D. This CDR3 has 13 residues. CDR1 KGHSY and CDR2 FQNENV come from the germline V gene. V lost 2 bases and J 14 bases, leaving 16 bases between the germline ends. This chain's CDR3 is CASSQKSGNSEHF. The CDR3 DNA follows: TGTGCCAGCAGCCAAAAAAGTGGAAACAGCGAGCATTTT.

Comments on this clone: At the DNA level, this CDR3 is encoded by other sequences in the same sample as well. This chain uses TRBV4-2 with TRBJ2-7; 9 bases match TRBD1. V gave up 5 bases and J gave up 4 bases; unmatched junction bases: 6. From germline, CDR1 is LGHNA and CDR2 YNFKEQ. This CDR3 contains 14 residues. The DNA for the CDR3 is TGTGCCAGCAGCGATGGGACAGGGAAATACGAGCAGTACTTC. Protein: CASSDGTGKYEQYF.

The genes are TRBV4-2 and TRBJ2-6; a possible D gene is TRBD1 (6 bases). This CDR3 has 17 amino acids. Germline assignment: CDR1 LGHNA and CDR2 YNFKEQ. V lost 0 bases to trimming and J lost 0 bases, with 9 bases between them. The CDR3 is CASSQDGDNSGANVLTF. The CDR3 coding sequence is TGTGCCAGCAGCCAAGATGGGGACAACTCTGGGGCCAACGTCCTGACTTTC.

This chain connects TRBV25-1 to TRBJ2-2; D might be TRBD2 (6 bases). There are 15 residues in the CDR3. Trimming pared 1 base from V and 4 bases from J, leaving 10 bases between. Germline V gene data show CDR1 as MGHDK and CDR2 as SYGVNS. CDR3: CASSEWRAATGELFF. The CDR3 DNA is TGTGCCAGCAGTGAATGGAGGGCAGCCACCGGGGAGCTGTTTTTT.

The chain combines TRBV6-6 with TRBJ2-7, with no clear D. Germline values: CDR1 MNHNY, CDR2 SVGAGI (reference sequence). V lost 7 bases to trimming and J lost 3 bases, with 16 bases between them. The CDR3 is 14 amino acids. In nucleotides, the CDR3 is TGTGCCAGCACCAAACGTTCAAGGATCTACGAGCAGTACTTC. It specifies CASTKRSRIYEQYF.